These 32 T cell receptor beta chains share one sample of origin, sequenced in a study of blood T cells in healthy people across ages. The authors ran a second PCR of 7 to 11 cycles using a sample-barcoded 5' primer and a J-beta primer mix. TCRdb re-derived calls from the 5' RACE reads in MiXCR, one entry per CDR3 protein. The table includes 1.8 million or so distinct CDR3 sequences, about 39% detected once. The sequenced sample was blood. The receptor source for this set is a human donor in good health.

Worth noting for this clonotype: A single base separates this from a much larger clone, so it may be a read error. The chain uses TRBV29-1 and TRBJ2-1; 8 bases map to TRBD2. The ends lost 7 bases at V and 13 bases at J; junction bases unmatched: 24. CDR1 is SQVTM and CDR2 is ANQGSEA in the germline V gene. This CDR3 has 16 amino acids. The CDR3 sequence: CSAWGKAGDTQETQFF. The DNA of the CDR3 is TGCAGCGCTTGGGGGAAAGCGGGGGACACCCAAGAGACCCAGTTCTTC.

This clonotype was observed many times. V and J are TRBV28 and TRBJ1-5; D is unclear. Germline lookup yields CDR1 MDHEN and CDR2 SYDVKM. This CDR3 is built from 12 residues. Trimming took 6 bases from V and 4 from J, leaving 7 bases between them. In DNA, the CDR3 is TGTGCCAGCAGCACCGCTAATCAGCCCCAGCATTTT. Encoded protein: CASSTANQPQHF.

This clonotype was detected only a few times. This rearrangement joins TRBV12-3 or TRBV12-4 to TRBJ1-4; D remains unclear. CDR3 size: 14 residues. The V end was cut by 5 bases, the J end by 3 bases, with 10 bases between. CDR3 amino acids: CASSKMRANEKLFF. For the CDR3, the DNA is TGTGCCAGCAGTAAGATGAGGGCTAATGAAAAACTGTTTTTT.

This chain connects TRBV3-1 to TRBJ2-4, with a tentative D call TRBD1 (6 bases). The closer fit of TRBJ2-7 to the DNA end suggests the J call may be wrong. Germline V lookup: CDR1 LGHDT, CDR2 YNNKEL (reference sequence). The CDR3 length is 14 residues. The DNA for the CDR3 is TGTGCCAGCAGCCGCAACAGGGATATATACGAGCAGTACTTC. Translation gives CASSRNRDIYEQYF.

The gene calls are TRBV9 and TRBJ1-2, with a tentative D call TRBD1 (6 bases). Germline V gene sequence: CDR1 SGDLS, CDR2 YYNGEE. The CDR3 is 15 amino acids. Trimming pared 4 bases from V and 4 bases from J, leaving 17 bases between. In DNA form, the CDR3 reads TGTGCCAGCAGCCCAGACAGGCGCACGTTCTATGGCTACACCTTC. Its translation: CASSPDRRTFYGYTF. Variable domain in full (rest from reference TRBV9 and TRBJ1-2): DSGVTQTPKHLITATGQRVTLRCSPRSGDLSVYWYQQSLDQGLQFLIQYYNGEERAKGNILERFSAQQFPDLHSELNLSSLELGDSALYFCASSPDRRTFYGYTFGSGTRLTVV.

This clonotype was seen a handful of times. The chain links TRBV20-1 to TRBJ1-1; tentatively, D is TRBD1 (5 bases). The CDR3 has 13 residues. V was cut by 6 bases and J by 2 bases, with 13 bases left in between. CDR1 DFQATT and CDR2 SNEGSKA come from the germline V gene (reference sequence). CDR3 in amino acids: CSARQLTNTEAFF. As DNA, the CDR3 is TGCAGTGCCAGACAGTTAACCAACACTGAAGCTTTCTTT.

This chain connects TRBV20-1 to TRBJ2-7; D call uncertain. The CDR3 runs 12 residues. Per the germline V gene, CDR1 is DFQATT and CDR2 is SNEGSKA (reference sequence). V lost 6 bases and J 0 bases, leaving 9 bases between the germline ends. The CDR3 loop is CSASKGSYEQYF. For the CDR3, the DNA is TGCAGTGCCAGCAAGGGCTCCTACGAGCAGTACTTC.

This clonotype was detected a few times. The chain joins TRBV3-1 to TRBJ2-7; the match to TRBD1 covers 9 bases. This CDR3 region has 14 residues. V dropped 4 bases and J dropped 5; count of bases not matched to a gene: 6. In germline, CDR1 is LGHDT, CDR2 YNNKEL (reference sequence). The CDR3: CASSRDRARDEQYF. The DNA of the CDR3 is TGTGCCAGCAGCCGGGACAGGGCTCGGGACGAGCAGTACTTC.

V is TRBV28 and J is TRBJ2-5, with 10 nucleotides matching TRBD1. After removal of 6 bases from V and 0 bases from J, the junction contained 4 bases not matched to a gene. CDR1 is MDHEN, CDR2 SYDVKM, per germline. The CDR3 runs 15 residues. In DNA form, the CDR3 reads TGTGCCAGCAGGCCCGGGACAGGGGACCAAGAGACCCAGTACTTC. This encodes CASRPGTGDQETQYF. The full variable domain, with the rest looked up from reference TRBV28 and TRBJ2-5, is DVKVTQSSRYLVKRTGEKVFLECVQDMDHENMFWYRQDPGLGLRLIYFSYDVKMKEKGDIPEGYSVSREKKERFSLILESASTNQTSMYLCASRPGTGDQETQYFGPGTRLLVL.

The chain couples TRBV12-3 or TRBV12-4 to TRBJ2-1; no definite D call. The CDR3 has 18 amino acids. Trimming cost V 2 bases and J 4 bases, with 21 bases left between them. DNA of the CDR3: TGTGCCAGCAGTTTATATCGTATTGGGCAGAGGATTTACAATGAGCAGTTCTTC. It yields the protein CASSLYRIGQRIYNEQFF.

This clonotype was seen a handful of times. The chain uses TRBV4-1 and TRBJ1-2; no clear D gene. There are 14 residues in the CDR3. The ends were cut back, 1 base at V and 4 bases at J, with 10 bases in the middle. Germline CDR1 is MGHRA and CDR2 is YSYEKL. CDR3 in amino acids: CASSQVFLSYGYTF. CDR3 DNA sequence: TGCGCCAGCAGCCAAGTTTTTCTGAGCTATGGCTACACCTTC.

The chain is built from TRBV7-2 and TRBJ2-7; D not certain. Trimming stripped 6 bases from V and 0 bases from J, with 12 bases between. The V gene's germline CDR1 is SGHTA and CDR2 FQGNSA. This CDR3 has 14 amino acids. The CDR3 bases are TGTGCCAGCAGTACCAGCACACTCTCCTACGAGCAGTACTTC. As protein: CASSTSTLSYEQYF.

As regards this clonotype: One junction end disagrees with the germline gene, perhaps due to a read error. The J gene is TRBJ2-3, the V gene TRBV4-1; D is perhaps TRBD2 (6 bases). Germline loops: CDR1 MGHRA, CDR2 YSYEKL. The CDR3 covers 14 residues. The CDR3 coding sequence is TGCGTCAGCAGCCAAGATCCGGGGGCAGATACGCAGTATTTT. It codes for CVSSQDPGADTQYF.

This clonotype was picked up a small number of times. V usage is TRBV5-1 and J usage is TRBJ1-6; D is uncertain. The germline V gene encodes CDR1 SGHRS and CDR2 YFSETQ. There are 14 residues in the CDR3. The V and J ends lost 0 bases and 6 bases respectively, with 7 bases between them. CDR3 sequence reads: CASSLDMGNSPLHF. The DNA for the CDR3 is TGCGCCAGCAGCTTGGACATGGGTAATTCACCCCTCCACTTT.

CDR3 in DNA: TGTGCCACCAGTGACCGCTCCTTAAGGAACATTCAGTACTTC. Translating gives CATSDRSLRNIQYF. This rearrangement joins TRBV24-1 to TRBJ2-4; D unclear. V was pared by 4 bases and J by 7 bases, with 13 bases between. The CDR3 covers 14 residues. Germline CDR1 reads KGHDR; CDR2 reads SFDVKD.

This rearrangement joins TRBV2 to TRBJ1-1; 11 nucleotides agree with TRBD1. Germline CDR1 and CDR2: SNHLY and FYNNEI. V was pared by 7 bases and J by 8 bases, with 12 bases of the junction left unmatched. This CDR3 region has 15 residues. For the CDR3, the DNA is TGTGCCAGCACCGTCCAGCTCGGGACAGGGGGAGAAGCTTTCTTT. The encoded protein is CASTVQLGTGGEAFF.

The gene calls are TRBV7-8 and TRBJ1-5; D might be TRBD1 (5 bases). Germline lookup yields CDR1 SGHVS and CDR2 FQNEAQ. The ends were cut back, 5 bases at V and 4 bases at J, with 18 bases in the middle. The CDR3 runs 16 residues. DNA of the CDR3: TGTGCCAGCAGCACCTCCAGGGCAGGAAAAAATCAGCCCCAGCATTTT. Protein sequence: CASSTSRAGKNQPQHF.

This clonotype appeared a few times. Written as DNA, the CDR3 is TGTGCCAGCAGTCCCCCTGCACCTAGCGGGTCAACCTACGAGCAGTACTTC. Its protein is CASSPPAPSGSTYEQYF. V gene TRBV12-3 or TRBV12-4 combines with J gene TRBJ2-7; 8 positions agree with TRBD2. With V trimmed by 5 bases and J by 2 bases, 14 bases remained unmatched. The CDR3 runs to 17 residues.

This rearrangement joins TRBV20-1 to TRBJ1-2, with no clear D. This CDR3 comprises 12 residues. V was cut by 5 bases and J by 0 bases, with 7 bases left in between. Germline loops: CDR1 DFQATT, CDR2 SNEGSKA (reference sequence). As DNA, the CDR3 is TGCAGTGCTTTACCTCCTAACTATGGCTACACCTTC. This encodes CSALPPNYGYTF.

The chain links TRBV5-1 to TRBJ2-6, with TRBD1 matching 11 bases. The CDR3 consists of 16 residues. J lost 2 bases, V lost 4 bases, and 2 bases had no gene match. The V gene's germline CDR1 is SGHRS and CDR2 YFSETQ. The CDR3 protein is CASSRDRGAGANVLTF. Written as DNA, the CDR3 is TGCGCCAGCAGCCGGGACAGGGGGGCTGGGGCCAACGTCCTGACTTTC.

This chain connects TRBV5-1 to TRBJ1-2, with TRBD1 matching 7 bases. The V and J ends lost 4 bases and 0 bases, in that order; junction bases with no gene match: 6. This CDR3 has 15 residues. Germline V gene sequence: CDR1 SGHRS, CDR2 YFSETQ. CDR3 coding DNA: TGCGCCAGCAGCCCCGCACAGGGGACTAACTATGGCTACACCTTC. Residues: CASSPAQGTNYGYTF.

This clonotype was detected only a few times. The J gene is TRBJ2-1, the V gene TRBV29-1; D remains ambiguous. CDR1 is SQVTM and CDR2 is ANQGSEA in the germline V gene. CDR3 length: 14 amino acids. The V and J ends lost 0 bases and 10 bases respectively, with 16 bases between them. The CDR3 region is CSVEDSRSSYEQFF. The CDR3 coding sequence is TGCAGCGTTGAAGATTCGCGGTCATCCTACGAGCAGTTCTTC.

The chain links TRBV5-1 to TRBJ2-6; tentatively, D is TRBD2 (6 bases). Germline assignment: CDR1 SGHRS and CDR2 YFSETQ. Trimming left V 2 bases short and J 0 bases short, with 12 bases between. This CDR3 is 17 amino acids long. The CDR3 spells CASSFAGSNSGANVLTF. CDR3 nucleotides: TGCGCCAGCAGCTTCGCGGGGTCGAACTCTGGGGCCAACGTCCTGACTTTC.

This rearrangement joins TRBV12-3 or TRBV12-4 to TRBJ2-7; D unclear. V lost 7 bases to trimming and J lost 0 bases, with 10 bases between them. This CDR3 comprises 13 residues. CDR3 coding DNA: TGTGCCAGCACGAAGACCTTCTCCTACGAGCAGTACTTC. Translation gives CASTKTFSYEQYF.

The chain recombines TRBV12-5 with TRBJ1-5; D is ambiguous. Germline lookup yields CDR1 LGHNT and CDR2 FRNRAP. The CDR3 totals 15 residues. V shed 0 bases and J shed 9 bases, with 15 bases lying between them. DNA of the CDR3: TGTGCTAGTGGTTTGGTAATGGATAATAAGTGGCCCCAGCATTTT. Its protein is CASGLVMDNKWPQHF.

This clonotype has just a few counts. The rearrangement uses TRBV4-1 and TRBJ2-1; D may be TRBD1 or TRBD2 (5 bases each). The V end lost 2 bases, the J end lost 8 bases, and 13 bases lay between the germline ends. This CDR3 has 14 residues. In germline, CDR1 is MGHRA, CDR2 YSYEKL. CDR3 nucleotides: TGCGCCAGCAGCCAACCCCACATGGGGGATGAGCAGTTCTTC. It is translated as CASSQPHMGDEQFF.

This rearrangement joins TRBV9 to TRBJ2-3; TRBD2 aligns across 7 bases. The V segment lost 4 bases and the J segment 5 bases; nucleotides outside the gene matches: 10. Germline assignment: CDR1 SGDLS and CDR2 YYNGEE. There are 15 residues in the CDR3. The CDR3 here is CASSPHRQRGDTQYF. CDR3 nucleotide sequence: TGTGCCAGCAGCCCACACAGACAGCGGGGAGATACGCAGTATTTT.

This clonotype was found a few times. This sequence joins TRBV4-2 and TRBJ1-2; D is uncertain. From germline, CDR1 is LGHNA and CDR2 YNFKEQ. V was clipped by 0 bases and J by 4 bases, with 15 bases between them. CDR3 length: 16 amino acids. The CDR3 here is CASSQDLEAAVYGYTF. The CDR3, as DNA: TGTGCCAGCAGCCAAGATCTAGAGGCAGCAGTCTATGGCTACACCTTC.

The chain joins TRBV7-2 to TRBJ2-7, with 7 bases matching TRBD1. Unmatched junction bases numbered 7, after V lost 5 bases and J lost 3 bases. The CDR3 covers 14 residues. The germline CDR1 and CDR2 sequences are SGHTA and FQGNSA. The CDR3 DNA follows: TGTGCCAGCAGCGTCCGGGACAGTATCTACGAGCAGTACTTC. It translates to CASSVRDSIYEQYF.

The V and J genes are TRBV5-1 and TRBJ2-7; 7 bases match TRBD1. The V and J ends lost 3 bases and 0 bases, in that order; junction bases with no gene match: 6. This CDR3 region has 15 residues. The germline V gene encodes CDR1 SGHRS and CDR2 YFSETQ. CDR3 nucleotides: TGCGCCAGCAGCTCCTTACAGGGGTTCTCCTACGAGCAGTACTTC. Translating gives CASSSLQGFSYEQYF. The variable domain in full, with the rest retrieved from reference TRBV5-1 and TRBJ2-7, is KAGVTQTPRYLIKTRGQQVTLSCSPISGHRSVSWYQQTPGQGLQFLFEYFSETQRNKGNFPGRFSGRQFSNSRSEMNVSTLELGDSALYLCASSSLQGFSYEQYFGPGTRLTVT.

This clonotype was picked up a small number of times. The CDR3 region is CASSSWGNQPQHF. As DNA, the CDR3 is TGTGCCAGCTCGTCATGGGGAAATCAGCCCCAGCATTTT. The genes are TRBV6-5 and TRBJ1-5; D gene uncertain. This CDR3 has 13 amino acids. Trimming took off 8 bases at V and 4 bases at J, with 12 bases between the two ends. CDR1 MNHEY and CDR2 SVGAGI come from the germline V gene.

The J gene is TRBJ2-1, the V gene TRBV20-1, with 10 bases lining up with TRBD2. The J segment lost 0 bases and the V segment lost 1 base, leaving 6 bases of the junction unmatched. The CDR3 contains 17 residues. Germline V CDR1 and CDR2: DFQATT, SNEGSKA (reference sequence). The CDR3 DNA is TGCAGTGCTAGAGGTAGCGGGGGGCCACCCTCCTACAATGAGCAGTTCTTC. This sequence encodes CSARGSGGPPSYNEQFF.